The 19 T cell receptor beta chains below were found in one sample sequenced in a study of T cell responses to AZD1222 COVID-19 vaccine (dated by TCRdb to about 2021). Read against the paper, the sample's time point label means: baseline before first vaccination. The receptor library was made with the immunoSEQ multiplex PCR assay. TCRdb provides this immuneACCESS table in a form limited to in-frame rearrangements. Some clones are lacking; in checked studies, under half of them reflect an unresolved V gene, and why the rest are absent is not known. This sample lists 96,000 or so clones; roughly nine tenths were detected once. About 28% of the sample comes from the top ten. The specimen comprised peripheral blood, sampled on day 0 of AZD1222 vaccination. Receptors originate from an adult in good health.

CDR3 nucleotides: TGTGCCAGCAGCTCGACAGGGGTCTCTGGAAACACCATATATTTT. It specifies CASSSTGVSGNTIYF. The chain is built from TRBV7-3 and TRBJ1-3; TRBD1 matches 8 bases. After removal of 4 bases from V and 0 bases from J, the junction contained 2 bases not matched to a gene. There are 15 residues in the CDR3. Germline V CDR1 and CDR2: SGHTA, FQGTGA.

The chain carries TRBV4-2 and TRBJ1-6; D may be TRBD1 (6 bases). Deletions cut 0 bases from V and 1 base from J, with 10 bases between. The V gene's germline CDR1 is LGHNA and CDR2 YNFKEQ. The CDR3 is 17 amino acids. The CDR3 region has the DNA TGTGCCAGCAGCCAAGATCTGGGGACATCCTATAATTCACCCCTCCACTTT. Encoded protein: CASSQDLGTSYNSPLHF.

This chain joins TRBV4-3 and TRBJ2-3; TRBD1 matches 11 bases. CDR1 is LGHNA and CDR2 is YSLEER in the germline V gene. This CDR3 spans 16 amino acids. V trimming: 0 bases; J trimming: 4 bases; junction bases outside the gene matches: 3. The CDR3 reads CASSQDRGQGADTQYF. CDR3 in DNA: TGCGCCAGCAGCCAAGATAGGGGACAGGGGGCAGATACGCAGTATTTT.

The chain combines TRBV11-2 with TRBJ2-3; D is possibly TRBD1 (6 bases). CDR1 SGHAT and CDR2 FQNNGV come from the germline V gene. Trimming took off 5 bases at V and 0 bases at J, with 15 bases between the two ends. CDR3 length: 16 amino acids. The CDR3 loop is CASSRTRTGSTDTQYF. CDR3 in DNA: TGTGCCAGCAGCCGTACCCGAACAGGGAGCACAGATACGCAGTATTTT.

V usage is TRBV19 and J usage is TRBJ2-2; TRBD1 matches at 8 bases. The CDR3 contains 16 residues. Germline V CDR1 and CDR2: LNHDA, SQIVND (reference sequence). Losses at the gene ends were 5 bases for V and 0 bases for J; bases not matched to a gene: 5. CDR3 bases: TGTGCCAGTAGTTTGCCGGGACAGGCGAACACCGGGGAGCTGTTTTTT. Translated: CASSLPGQANTGELFF.

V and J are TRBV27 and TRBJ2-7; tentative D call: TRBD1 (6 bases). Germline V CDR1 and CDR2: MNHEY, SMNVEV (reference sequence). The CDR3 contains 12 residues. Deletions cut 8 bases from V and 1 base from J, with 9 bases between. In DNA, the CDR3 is TGTGCCAGCGGTGACAGGTCCTACGAGCAGTACTTC. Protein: CASGDRSYEQYF.

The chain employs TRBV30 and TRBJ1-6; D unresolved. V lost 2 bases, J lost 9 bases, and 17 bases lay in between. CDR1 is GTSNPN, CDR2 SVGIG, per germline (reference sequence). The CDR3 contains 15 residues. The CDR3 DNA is TGTGCCTGGAGTTTAAACTTTCAAGGGAGTTCACCCCTCCACTTT. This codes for CAWSLNFQGSSPLHF.

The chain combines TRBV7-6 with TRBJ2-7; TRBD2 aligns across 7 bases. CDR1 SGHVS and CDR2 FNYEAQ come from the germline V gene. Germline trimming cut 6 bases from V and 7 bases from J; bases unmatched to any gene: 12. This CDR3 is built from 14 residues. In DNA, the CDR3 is TGTGCCAGCAGTCTAGCGGATACTCTGTCGGAGCAGTACTTC. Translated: CASSLADTLSEQYF.

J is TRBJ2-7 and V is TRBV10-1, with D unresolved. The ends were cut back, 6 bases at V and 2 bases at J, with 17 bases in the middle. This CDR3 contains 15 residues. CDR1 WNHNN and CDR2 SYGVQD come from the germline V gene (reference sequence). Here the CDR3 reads CASSLSWGQTYEQYF. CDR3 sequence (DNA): TGCGCCAGCAGCCTAAGTTGGGGTCAAACCTACGAGCAGTACTTC.

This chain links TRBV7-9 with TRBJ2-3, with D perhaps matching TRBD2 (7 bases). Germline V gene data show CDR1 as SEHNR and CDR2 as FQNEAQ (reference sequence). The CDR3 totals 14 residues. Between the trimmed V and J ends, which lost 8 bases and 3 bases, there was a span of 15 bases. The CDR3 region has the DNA TGTGCCAGCTTCGACGGGGGGCCGACAGATACGCAGTATTTT. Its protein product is CASFDGGPTDTQYF.

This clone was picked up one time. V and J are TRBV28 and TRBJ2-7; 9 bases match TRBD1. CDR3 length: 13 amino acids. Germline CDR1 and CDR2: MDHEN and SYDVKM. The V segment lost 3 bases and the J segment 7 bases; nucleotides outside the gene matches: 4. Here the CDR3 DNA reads TGTGCCAGCAGTTTCTACAGGGGGCGGGAGCAGTACTTC. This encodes CASSFYRGREQYF.

The CDR3 DNA sequence: TGTGCCAGCAGCCGACCTAGCGGGGGATACACAGATACGCAGTATTTT. This sequence encodes CASSRPSGGYTDTQYF. V usage is TRBV14 and J usage is TRBJ2-3, with 10 positions matching TRBD2. The CDR3 runs to 16 residues. The germline V gene encodes CDR1 SGHDN and CDR2 FVKESK. Trimming removed 4 bases from V and 2 bases from J; junction bases left unmatched: 6.

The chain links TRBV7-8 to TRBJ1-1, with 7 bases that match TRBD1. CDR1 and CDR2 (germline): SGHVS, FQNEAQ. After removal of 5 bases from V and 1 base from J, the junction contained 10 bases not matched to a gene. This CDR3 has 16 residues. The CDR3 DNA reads TGTGCCAGCAGCGGGACAGAACAGCCAAGGAACACTGAAGCTTTCTTT. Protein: CASSGTEQPRNTEAFF.

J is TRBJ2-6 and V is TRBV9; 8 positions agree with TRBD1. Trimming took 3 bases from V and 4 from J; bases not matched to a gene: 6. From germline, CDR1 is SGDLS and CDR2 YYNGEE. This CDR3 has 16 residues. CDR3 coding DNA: TGTGCCAGCAGCGCGCAGGGGGCGCTGGGGGCCAACGTCCTGACTTTC. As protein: CASSAQGALGANVLTF.

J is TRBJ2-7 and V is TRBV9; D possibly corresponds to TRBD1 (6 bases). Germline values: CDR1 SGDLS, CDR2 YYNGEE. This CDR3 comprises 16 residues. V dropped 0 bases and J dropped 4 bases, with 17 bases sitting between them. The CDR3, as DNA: TGTGCCAGCAGCGTAGGATCCAGGGGCGGTTTGTACGAGCAGTACTTC. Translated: CASSVGSRGGLYEQYF.

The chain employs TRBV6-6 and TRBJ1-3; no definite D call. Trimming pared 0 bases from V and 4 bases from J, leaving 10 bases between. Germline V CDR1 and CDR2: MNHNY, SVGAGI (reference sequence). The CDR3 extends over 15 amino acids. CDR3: CASSYSTAGGNTIYF. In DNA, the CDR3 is TGTGCCAGCAGTTACTCCACAGCGGGGGGAAACACCATATATTTT.

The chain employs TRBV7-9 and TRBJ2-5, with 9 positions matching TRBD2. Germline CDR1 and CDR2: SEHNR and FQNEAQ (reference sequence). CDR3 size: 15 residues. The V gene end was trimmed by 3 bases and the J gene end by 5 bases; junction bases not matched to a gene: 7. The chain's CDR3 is CASSFGSGSWETQYF. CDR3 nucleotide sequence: TGTGCCAGCAGCTTTGGTAGCGGGAGTTGGGAGACCCAGTACTTC. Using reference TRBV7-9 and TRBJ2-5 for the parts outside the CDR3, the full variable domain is DTGVSQNPRHKITKRGQNVTFRCDPISEHNRLYWYRQTLGQGPEFLTYFQNEAQLEKSRLLSDRFSAERPKGSFSTLEIQRTEQGDSAMYLCASSFGSGSWETQYFGPGTRLLVL.

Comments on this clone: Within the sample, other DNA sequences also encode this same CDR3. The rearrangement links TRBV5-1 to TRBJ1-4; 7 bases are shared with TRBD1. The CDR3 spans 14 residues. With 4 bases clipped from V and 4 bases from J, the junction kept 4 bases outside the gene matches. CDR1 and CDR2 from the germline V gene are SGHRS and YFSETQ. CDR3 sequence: CASSLGTDNEKLFF. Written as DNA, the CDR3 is TGCGCCAGCAGCCTCGGGACAGATAATGAAAAACTGTTTTTT.

CDR3 region: CASSQEPGLNTEAFF. CDR3 bases: TGCGCCAGCAGCCAAGAACCGGGATTGAACACTGAAGCTTTCTTT. The V and J genes are TRBV4-1 and TRBJ1-1; no clear D gene. The V and J ends lost 0 bases and 0 bases respectively, with 8 bases between them. The CDR3 has 15 residues. CDR1 is MGHRA and CDR2 is YSYEKL in the germline V gene.